This entry lists 32 T cell receptor beta chains sequenced from one sample in a study of cytomegalovirus exposure and HLA in healthy donors. The method was immunoSEQ multiplex PCR; TCRdb's version includes in-frame clones alone and lacks a portion of them. The data contain fewer than 85,000 clones, approximately 96% of them seen just once; the ten biggest clones take up roughly 1.3%. Sequencing input: PBMCs. The origin of the receptors is a woman aged 18-29 years in good health and CMV-seronegative.

The chain combines TRBV5-1 with TRBJ2-3; 11 positions agree with TRBD2. The V gene end was trimmed by 7 bases and the J gene end by 0 bases; junction bases not matched to a gene: 13. Germline loops: CDR1 SGHRS, CDR2 YFSETQ. The CDR3 is 18 residues long. The CDR3 DNA is TGCGCCAGCGGAAAGAGTGGGACTAGCGGCTCTAGCACAGATACGCAGTATTTT. Amino acid sequence: CASGKSGTSGSSTDTQYF.

The table lists this clone with a count of one. The genes are TRBV7-9 and TRBJ2-1; 11 bases fit TRBD2. This CDR3 spans 16 amino acids. The ends lost 8 bases at V and 2 bases at J; junction bases unmatched: 8. Germline CDR1 is SEHNR and CDR2 is FQNEAQ (reference sequence). Written as DNA, the CDR3 is TGTGCCAGCGTCCTAGCGGGAGGTAGCCCCTACAATGAGCAGTTCTTC. This encodes CASVLAGGSPYNEQFF.

The chain combines TRBV27 with TRBJ1-1; perhaps TRBD1 as D (6 bases). There are 14 residues in the CDR3. Trimming took 3 bases from V and 3 from J, leaving 11 bases between them. Germline assignment: CDR1 MNHEY and CDR2 SMNVEV (reference sequence). DNA of the CDR3: TGTGCCAGCAGTTTTAACAGGGCTTACACTGAAGCTTTCTTT. Protein sequence: CASSFNRAYTEAFF.

The chain employs TRBV5-5 and TRBJ2-1; possibly TRBD1 for D (5 bases). Germline CDR1 SGHKS, CDR2 YYEKEE (reference sequence). The CDR3 spans 18 residues. V lost 0 bases, J lost 2 bases, and 18 bases lay in between. CDR3 coding DNA: TGTGCCAGCAGCTTGGCCGACAGCCTAGGCGGCACCTACAATGAGCAGTTCTTC. The encoded protein is CASSLADSLGGTYNEQFF. Full variable domain (outside the CDR3, taken from reference TRBV5-5 and TRBJ2-1): DAGVTQSPTHLIKTRGQQVTLRCSPISGHKSVSWYQQVLGQGPQFIFQYYEKEERGRGNFPDRFSARQFPNYSSELNVNALLLGDSALYLCASSLADSLGGTYNEQFFGPGTRLTVL.

V gene TRBV7-8 combines with J gene TRBJ1-1; TRBD1 might be the D (6 bases). This CDR3 has 15 residues. V was clipped by 0 bases and J by 10 bases, with 18 bases between them. Germline values: CDR1 SGHVS, CDR2 FQNEAQ. The CDR3 DNA sequence: TGTGCCAGCAGCTTAGCGCCGGACAGCCCACTGACAGCTTTCTTT. It specifies CASSLAPDSPLTAFF. The full variable domain, with the rest looked up from reference TRBV7-8 and TRBJ1-1, is GAGVSQSPRYKVAKRGQDVALRCDPISGHVSLFWYQQALGQGPEFLTYFQNEAQLDKSGLPSDRFFAERPEGSVSTLKIQRTQQEDSAVYLCASSLAPDSPLTAFFGQGTRLTVV.

V usage is TRBV4-2 and J usage is TRBJ2-7, with 11 bases fitting TRBD2. The CDR3 is 18 residues long. J lost 4 bases, V lost 0 bases, and 11 bases had no gene match. Germline V gene lookup returns CDR1 LGHNA and CDR2 YNFKEQ. Here the CDR3 reads CASSQDGLAGGGRYEQYF. The CDR3 DNA reads as TGTGCCAGCAGCCAAGATGGGCTAGCGGGAGGTGGTCGGTACGAGCAGTACTTC.

CDR3 sequence reads: CAWSVRRLLNTEAFF. CDR3 sequence (DNA): TGTGCCTGGAGTGTACGGCGGCTCTTAAACACTGAAGCTTTCTTT. The gene calls are TRBV30 and TRBJ1-1; the D is unclear. This CDR3 has 15 residues. With 0 bases removed from V and 2 bases from J, the gap between germline ends came to 13 bases. Germline V CDR1 and CDR2: GTSNPN, SVGIG (reference sequence).

V is TRBV13 and J is TRBJ2-1; 7 bases align to TRBD1. Trimming at V came to 3 bases and at J to 1 base, leaving 3 bases not matched to a gene. The CDR3 runs to 15 residues. CDR1 is PRHDT, CDR2 FYEKMQ, per germline (reference sequence). CDR3: CASSFGTDSYNEQFF. The CDR3 nucleotides are TGTGCCAGCAGCTTTGGGACAGATTCCTACAATGAGCAGTTCTTC.

The CDR3 loop reads CASSARDSPYEQYF. CDR3 nucleotides: TGTGCCAGCAGCGCGAGGGACTCACCCTACGAGCAGTACTTC. The chain combines TRBV9 with TRBJ2-7, with D possibly matching TRBD2 (6 bases). Germline CDR1 and CDR2: SGDLS and YYNGEE. The germline V and J ends were trimmed by 3 bases and 2 bases, with 12 bases remaining between them. This CDR3 has 14 residues.

The chain recombines TRBV28 with TRBJ2-5; 9 bases match TRBD2. The CDR3 is 19 amino acids. CDR1 and CDR2 from the germline V gene are MDHEN and SYDVKM. V trimming: 5 bases; J trimming: 3 bases; junction bases outside the gene matches: 19. CDR3 protein: CASSHPGVRGLANKETQYF. DNA of the CDR3: TGTGCCAGCAGTCACCCCGGCGTACGTGGACTAGCGAACAAAGAGACCCAGTACTTC.

The chain links TRBV10-1 to TRBJ2-1; D may be TRBD2 (6 bases). V was pared by 4 bases and J by 5 bases, with 9 bases between. The CDR3 length is 13 residues. Germline V gene data show CDR1 as WNHNN and CDR2 as SYGVQD (reference sequence). Here the CDR3 reads CASSGTINNEQFF. The CDR3 DNA sequence: TGCGCCAGCAGTGGGACTATCAACAATGAGCAGTTCTTC.

This chain links TRBV5-1 with TRBJ2-7, with 7 positions matching TRBD2. J lost 6 bases, V lost 0 bases, and 6 bases had no gene match. The CDR3 contains 14 residues. In germline, CDR1 is SGHRS, CDR2 YFSETQ. This CDR3 is CASSLDAGVIEQYF. The CDR3, as DNA: TGCGCCAGCAGCTTGGACGCGGGAGTAATCGAGCAGTACTTC.

The chain combines TRBV28 with TRBJ1-5; D is undetermined. V dropped 8 bases and J dropped 4 bases, with 15 bases sitting between them. CDR1 is MDHEN, CDR2 SYDVKM, per germline. CDR3 length equals 14 residues. The CDR3 DNA is TGTGCCAGCGGACTGACCGAGAGAAATCAGCCCCAGCATTTT. Translated: CASGLTERNQPQHF.

The rearrangement links TRBV28 to TRBJ1-1; no reliable D call. The CDR3 extends over 12 amino acids. CDR1 is MDHEN and CDR2 is SYDVKM in the germline V gene. V was cut by 11 bases and J by 8 bases, with 18 bases left in between. The CDR3 DNA reads as TGTGCCGTATTAAACCTACAGAGAGAAGCTTTCTTT. Protein sequence: CAVLNLQREAFF.

A single count supports this clone. The chain recombines TRBV7-6 with TRBJ2-1; D is uncertain. Germline V gives CDR1 SGHVS, CDR2 FNYEAQ. The V end lost 0 bases, the J end lost 12 bases, and 21 bases lay between the germline ends. CDR3 length: 16 amino acids. The CDR3 loop is CASSLAPVIGSSGQFF. CDR3 bases: TGTGCCAGCAGCTTAGCGCCAGTAATTGGGTCTAGTGGGCAGTTCTTC.

V is TRBV30 and J is TRBJ2-1, with TRBD2 matching over 7 bases. The ends lost 1 base at V and 12 bases at J; junction bases unmatched: 18. CDR3 length: 16 residues. Germline V lookup: CDR1 GTSNPN, CDR2 SVGIG (reference sequence). For the CDR3, the DNA is TGTGCCTGGAGTGATCCCCCCGTAGCGGGCTCCGGAGGGCAGTTCTTC. It yields the protein CAWSDPPVAGSGGQFF.

This chain links TRBV11-2 with TRBJ2-3, with 14 bases aligning to TRBD2. J gave up 5 bases and V 4 bases, and 11 bases lay outside the gene matches. From germline, CDR1 is SGHAT and CDR2 FQNNGV. The CDR3 sequence is 18 residues long. CDR3 nucleotide sequence: TGTGCCAGCAGCTCCAGACTAGCGGGAGGGCCCGGGTTAGATACGCAGTATTTT. Translated: CASSSRLAGGPGLDTQYF.

The V and J genes are TRBV27 and TRBJ1-5; the match to TRBD1 covers 7 bases. CDR1 and CDR2 (germline): MNHEY, SMNVEV (reference sequence). V shed 5 bases, J shed 5 bases, and the junction held 3 bases outside the gene matches. The CDR3 extends over 13 amino acids. CDR3 sequence reads: CASSRTGDQPQHF. CDR3 nucleotides: TGTGCCAGCAGTAGAACAGGGGATCAGCCCCAGCATTTT.

This chain connects TRBV7-9 to TRBJ1-5; TRBD1 might be the D (6 bases). The V and J ends lost 1 base and 5 bases respectively, with 12 bases between them. Germline CDR1 and CDR2: SEHNR and FQNEAQ (reference sequence). This CDR3 is 15 amino acids long. In DNA, the CDR3 is TGTGCCAGCAGCTTAGGACAGGAGACCTATCAGCCCCAGCATTTT. Translated: CASSLGQETYQPQHF. The whole variable domain, filled in from reference TRBV7-9 and TRBJ1-5, reads DTGVSQNPRHKITKRGQNVTFRCDPISEHNRLYWYRQTLGQGPEFLTYFQNEAQLEKSRLLSDRFSAERPKGSFSTLEIQRTEQGDSAMYLCASSLGQETYQPQHFGDGTRLSIL.

The CDR3 sequence: CASSVDYAGAVEQYF. CDR3 DNA sequence: TGTGCCAGCAGCGTAGACTACGCGGGGGCCGTCGAGCAGTACTTC. V and J are TRBV9 and TRBJ2-7; possibly TRBD2 for D (7 bases). Trimming stripped 0 bases from V and 6 bases from J, with 16 bases between. Germline V lookup: CDR1 SGDLS, CDR2 YYNGEE. The CDR3 extends over 15 amino acids.

The genes are TRBV14 and TRBJ2-1; 9 nucleotides agree with TRBD2. The length of the CDR3 is 16 residues. The germline V gene encodes CDR1 SGHDN and CDR2 FVKESK. Losses at the gene ends were 0 bases for V and 6 bases for J; bases not matched to a gene: 6. The chain's CDR3 is CASSQEWLAGLNEQFF. The CDR3 DNA sequence: TGTGCCAGCAGCCAAGAGTGGCTAGCGGGACTCAATGAGCAGTTCTTC.

This sequence joins TRBV12-5 and TRBJ2-1; possibly TRBD2 for D (5 bases). V lost 2 bases and J lost 7, with 15 bases in between. This CDR3 is built from 15 residues. Germline V gene sequence: CDR1 LGHNT, CDR2 FRNRAP. The CDR3 spells CASGLTPTSYNEQFF. The CDR3 DNA is TGTGCTAGTGGTTTGACCCCAACTAGTTATAATGAGCAGTTCTTC.

V is TRBV6-1 and J is TRBJ1-2; D possibly corresponds to TRBD1 (5 bases). The germline V gene has CDR1 MNHNS and CDR2 SASEGT. V shed 2 bases and J shed 4 bases, with 14 bases lying between them. CDR3 length: 15 amino acids. The chain's CDR3 is CASSETGLGGYGYTF. CDR3 sequence (DNA): TGTGCCAGCAGTGAAACGGGCCTCGGGGGCTATGGCTACACCTTC.

V usage is TRBV2 and J usage is TRBJ2-3; 7 bases are a match to TRBD1. Per the germline V gene, CDR1 is SNHLY and CDR2 is FYNNEI. Trimming at V came to 9 bases and at J to 2 bases, leaving 11 bases not matched to a gene. The CDR3 spans 15 residues. Here the CDR3 DNA reads TGTGCCAGGAACTTCCTACAGGGGCACACAGATACGCAGTATTTT. Encoded protein: CARNFLQGHTDTQYF.

The chain is built from TRBV9 and TRBJ2-1; tentatively, D is TRBD1 (5 bases). V shed 4 bases and J shed 2 bases, with 16 bases lying between them. This CDR3 has 16 residues. The germline gives CDR1 SGDLS, CDR2 YYNGEE. In DNA form, the CDR3 reads TGTGCCAGCAGCTGGGGCGGCAGCGTAACCTACAATGAGCAGTTCTTC. Amino acids: CASSWGGSVTYNEQFF.

V usage is TRBV25-1 and J usage is TRBJ2-5; 7 bases line up with TRBD1. In germline, CDR1 is MGHDK, CDR2 SYGVNS. The CDR3 is 14 amino acids. The J segment lost 7 bases and the V segment lost 3 bases, leaving 8 bases of the junction unmatched. The CDR3, as DNA: TGTGCCAGCAGTGAGCCAACCTGGACAGGGACCCAGTACTTC. Its protein is CASSEPTWTGTQYF.

This chain joins TRBV19 and TRBJ2-7; a possible D gene is TRBD2 (6 bases). Per germline, CDR1 LNHDA and CDR2 SQIVND (reference sequence). V was pared by 7 bases and J by 3 bases, with 19 bases between. The CDR3 extends over 15 amino acids. The CDR3 DNA is TGTGCCAGTAACAAGGGAGGCCATTCGGGCTACGAGCAGTACTTC. Translating gives CASNKGGHSGYEQYF.

V usage is TRBV2 and J usage is TRBJ2-1; D possibly corresponds to TRBD1 (6 bases). Germline V gene data show CDR1 as SNHLY and CDR2 as FYNNEI. V was pared by 9 bases and J by 8 bases, with 11 bases between. The CDR3 has 11 amino acids. The CDR3 region has the DNA TGTGCCAGGTCAGGGGCGGATGAGCAGTTCTTC. Translated, it gives CARSGADEQFF.

V is TRBV27 and J is TRBJ1-3; D remains ambiguous. Per germline, CDR1 MNHEY and CDR2 SMNVEV (reference sequence). CDR3 length: 13 residues. Between the trimmed V and J ends, which lost 10 bases and 0 bases, there was a span of 10 bases. The CDR3 coding sequence is TGTGCCACCGCTCCGGGCTCTGGAAACACCATATATTTT. Amino acid sequence: CATAPGSGNTIYF.

The chain employs TRBV6-5 and TRBJ2-1; 14 bases are shared with TRBD2. Per the germline V gene, CDR1 is MNHEY and CDR2 is SVGAGI. This CDR3 is 15 amino acids long. Losses at the gene ends were 2 bases for V and 9 bases for J; bases not matched to a gene: 3. CDR3 bases: TGTGCCAGCAGTTACGGACTAGCGGGAGGCACTGAGCAGTTCTTC. As protein: CASSYGLAGGTEQFF.

The V gene is TRBV15, the J gene TRBJ1-4; 8 nucleotides line up with TRBD1. The CDR3 loop spans 16 amino acids. Germline V CDR1 and CDR2: LNHNV, YYDKDF (reference sequence). Trimming cost V 5 bases and J 7 bases; bases outside gene matches: 12. DNA for the CDR3: TGTGCCACCAGCGTTAGGACAGGGATTCTGGTTGAAAAACTGTTTTTT. Translating it yields CATSVRTGILVEKLFF.

This chain joins TRBV5-1 and TRBJ2-7; TRBD1 matches 10 bases. The junction had 7 bases not matched to a gene; V was cut back by 0 bases and J by 7 bases. The CDR3 sequence is 15 residues long. Germline V gives CDR1 SGHRS, CDR2 YFSETQ. CDR3 coding DNA: TGCGCCAGCAGCTTGGCCCGACAGGGGGCGGGGGAGCAGTACTTC. The encoded protein is CASSLARQGAGEQYF.